This TCR beta chain was observed in a study of breast tumors, draining lymph nodes, adjacent tissues. Findings and limits, study-wide: Tumor and nontumor repertoires were significantly more similar in luminal-like than in basal-like breast cancer. Data only fit, rather than demonstrated, lymph node origin of most tumor T cells. Tumors had less TCR diversity than lymph nodes, more than nontumor tissue.

This clonotype was observed many times. No antigen is known for it. TCRdb re-derived calls from the multiplex PCR reads in MiXCR, one entry per CDR3 protein. Of 20,000 or so distinct CDR3 sequences listed, approximately 53% are singletons. There are 13 residues in the CDR3. CDR1 and CDR2 from the germline V gene are MDHEN and SYDVKM. V lost 7 bases, J lost 2 bases, and 8 bases lay in between. The chain has TRBV28 and TRBJ2-2; D is uncertain. The specimen sequenced was breast tumor tissue. The sequence was collected from a female donor with breast cancer. Some clones in this sample may be carry-over from other donors' samples. CDR3 loop: CASTEDNTGELFF. CDR3 nucleotide sequence: TGTGCCAGCACTGAGGACAACACCGGGGAGCTGTTTTTT.